These 22 T cell receptor beta chains were all obtained from the same sample, sequenced in a study of CD8 T cells in Susac syndrome. A quantity of about 0.45 to 1 ug RNA underwent reverse transcription using random hexamers. In TCRdb, the immunoSEQ multiplex PCR reads were re-called with MiXCR into one record per CDR3 protein. The sample lists about 190,000 distinct CDR3 sequences, 85% to 95% seen once, with under 0.12% in the top ten. The material sequenced was CD4+ T cells from PBMCs. These receptors were collected from a human donor in good health.

This chain connects TRBV7-3 to TRBJ2-5; TRBD2 aligns across 9 bases. The CDR3 length is 18 residues. Germline V gene lookup returns CDR1 SGHTA and CDR2 FQGTGA. Germline trimming cut 4 bases from V and 9 bases from J; bases unmatched to any gene: 21. CDR3 region: CASSYGLSGRPLGSAQYF. CDR3 in DNA: TGTGCCAGCAGCTACGGCCTGAGCGGGAGGCCCCTCGGCTCGGCCCAGTACTTC.

The chain couples TRBV20-1 to TRBJ1-3; D not resolved. With 5 bases removed from V and 5 bases from J, the gap between germline ends came to 16 bases. CDR3 length: 14 residues. Germline V gene lookup returns CDR1 DFQATT and CDR2 SNEGSKA (reference sequence). Here the CDR3 reads CSAHTGGPRNTIYF. CDR3 DNA sequence: TGCAGTGCTCACACGGGAGGTCCCAGAAACACCATATATTTT.

This clonotype was seen just once. V is TRBV30 and J is TRBJ1-2, with a tentative D call TRBD1 (5 bases). CDR3 length: 12 residues. Germline lookup yields CDR1 GTSNPN and CDR2 SVGIG (reference sequence). The V and J ends lost 4 bases and 7 bases respectively, with 13 bases between them. The CDR3 loop reads CAWNAPGSGYTF. CDR3 DNA sequence: TGTGCCTGGAACGCGCCAGGGAGTGGCTACACCTTC.

This chain uses TRBV3-1 with TRBJ2-1; 14 bases map to TRBD2. The CDR3 is made up of 16 amino acids. CDR1 LGHDT and CDR2 YNNKEL come from the germline V gene (reference sequence). J gave up 7 bases and V 4 bases, and 6 bases lay outside the gene matches. CDR3 sequence: CASSPGLAGDWNEQFF. The CDR3 DNA follows: TGTGCCAGCAGCCCGGGACTAGCGGGAGATTGGAATGAGCAGTTCTTC.

J is TRBJ1-5 and V is TRBV28; the D gene is possibly TRBD1 (6 bases). Trimming removed 2 bases at V and 0 bases at J, with 14 bases between. This CDR3 has 17 residues. Germline V lookup: CDR1 MDHEN, CDR2 SYDVKM. In DNA, the CDR3 is TGTGCCAGCAGTTTACCCCTCGGACAGATTAGCAATCAGCCCCAGCATTTT. Its protein product is CASSLPLGQISNQPQHF.

This chain connects TRBV29-1 to TRBJ2-3; D is perhaps TRBD1 (6 bases). Germline CDR1 and CDR2: SQVTM and ANQGSEA. V was shortened by 2 bases and J by 4 bases, with 10 bases between the two germline ends. The CDR3 contains 13 residues. The CDR3 spells CSVEPTGSDTQYF. The CDR3 nucleotides are TGCAGCGTTGAACCCACAGGGTCAGATACGCAGTATTTT.

Here the CDR3 reads CSVEVTGAYTEAFF. Here the CDR3 DNA reads TGCAGCGTTGAGGTGACCGGGGCGTACACTGAAGCTTTCTTT. This chain links TRBV29-1 with TRBJ1-1; D might be TRBD1 (5 bases). The CDR3 totals 14 residues. The germline V gene encodes CDR1 SQVTM and CDR2 ANQGSEA. Trimming left V 3 bases short and J 3 bases short, with 14 bases between.

The chain is built from TRBV3-1 and TRBJ2-6; TRBD1 or TRBD2 may be the D gene (5 bases each). Trimming shortened V by 0 bases and J by 4 bases, and 10 bases separated the two germline ends. This CDR3 is 16 amino acids long. Germline V lookup: CDR1 LGHDT, CDR2 YNNKEL (reference sequence). CDR3 bases: TGTGCCAGCAGCCAAGATCGGGGCTCCGGGGCCAACGTCCTGACTTTC. This translates into CASSQDRGSGANVLTF.

The V gene is TRBV3-1, the J gene TRBJ2-7; D uncertain. The germline V and J ends were trimmed by 1 base and 3 bases, with 10 bases remaining between them. The CDR3 contains 14 residues. Germline V gives CDR1 LGHDT, CDR2 YNNKEL (reference sequence). This chain's CDR3 is CASSQGSNLYEQYV. CDR3 bases: TGTGCCAGCAGCCAAGGCAGCAACCTCTACGAGCAGTACGTC.

The V and J genes are TRBV27 and TRBJ1-1; 9 bases are a match to TRBD1. Germline CDR1 reads MNHEY; CDR2 reads SMNVEV (reference sequence). The CDR3 runs 13 residues. V gave up 7 bases and J gave up 10 bases; unmatched junction bases: 10. CDR3 region: CASTGQGTGIAFF. CDR3 coding DNA: TGTGCCAGCACCGGACAGGGGACGGGGATAGCTTTCTTT.

CDR3 bases: TGTGCCAGCAGCCGGAACCAGGGGGCGGATGGCTACACCTTC. Its translation is CASSRNQGADGYTF. V is TRBV3-1 and J is TRBJ1-2; 8 positions agree with TRBD1. Germline CDR1 reads LGHDT; CDR2 reads YNNKEL (reference sequence). The CDR3 totals 14 residues. The junction had 7 bases not matched to a gene; V was cut back by 4 bases and J by 6 bases.

The gene calls are TRBV18 and TRBJ1-1; 10 bases align to TRBD1. Germline CDR1 KGHSH, CDR2 LQKENI. The CDR3 runs 17 residues. With V trimmed by 4 bases and J by 2 bases, 10 bases remained unmatched. The DNA of the CDR3 is TGTGCCAGCTCACGGGATGTATGGGACAGGGGTAACACTGAAGCTTTCTTT. It yields the protein CASSRDVWDRGNTEAFF.

The chain combines TRBV6-2 or TRBV6-3 with TRBJ2-2, with 7 bases fitting TRBD1. The germline V gene has CDR1 MNHEY and CDR2 SVGEGT. There are 16 residues in the CDR3. V lost 4 bases to trimming and J lost 2 bases; unmatched junction nucleotides: 7. In DNA, the CDR3 is TGTGCCAGCAGTTCGTCCGGGACAGCAAACACCGGGGAGCTGTTTTTT. This codes for CASSSSGTANTGELFF.

The rearrangement uses TRBV12-3 or TRBV12-4 and TRBJ2-5; 9 bases map to TRBD1. The V segment lost 10 bases and the J segment 2 bases; nucleotides outside the gene matches: 8. CDR3 length equals 14 residues. The CDR3: CATSETGGQETQYF. The DNA of the CDR3 is TGTGCCACCTCGGAGACAGGGGGACAAGAGACCCAGTACTTC.

This rearrangement joins TRBV27 to TRBJ1-3; D call uncertain. V lost 4 bases to trimming and J lost 2 bases, with 15 bases between them. Germline V lookup: CDR1 MNHEY, CDR2 SMNVEV (reference sequence). This CDR3 contains 16 residues. CDR3 loop: CASSSISARPGNTIYF. The CDR3 nucleotides read TGTGCCAGCAGTTCCATCTCGGCGAGGCCTGGAAACACCATATATTTT.

The chain uses TRBV6-1 and TRBJ2-7; D unresolved. V lost 4 bases to trimming and J lost 2 bases, with 9 bases between them. This CDR3 region has 13 residues. Germline V lookup: CDR1 MNHNS, CDR2 SASEGT. Written as DNA, the CDR3 is TGTGCCAGCAGTGGCAGGATTACCTACGAGCAGTACTTC. This sequence encodes CASSGRITYEQYF.

This chain uses TRBV20-1 with TRBJ1-5, with D tentatively TRBD1 (6 bases). This CDR3 region has 14 residues. The V gene lost 3 bases and the J gene lost 9 bases, with 18 bases spanning the gap. Germline assignment: CDR1 DFQATT and CDR2 SNEGSKA (reference sequence). This chain's CDR3 is CSASPGASVRPQHF. The CDR3 coding sequence is TGCAGTGCTAGTCCGGGGGCGTCCGTCCGGCCCCAGCATTTT.

CDR3 loop: CAWSDLADQPQHF. The CDR3 region has the DNA TGTGCCTGGAGTGATCTGGCAGATCAGCCCCAGCATTTT. The chain has TRBV30 and TRBJ1-5; D unresolved. V lost 1 base to trimming and J lost 5 bases, with 9 bases between them. CDR1 GTSNPN and CDR2 SVGIG come from the germline V gene (reference sequence). The CDR3 runs to 13 residues.

This chain connects TRBV3-1 to TRBJ2-5; the D gene is possibly TRBD2 (5 bases). Germline CDR1 LGHDT, CDR2 YNNKEL (reference sequence). The CDR3 sequence is 14 residues long. V was cut by 1 base and J by 5 bases, with 11 bases left in between. The CDR3 sequence is CASSQVLASETQYF. CDR3 in DNA: TGTGCCAGCAGCCAAGTCCTAGCCAGTGAGACCCAGTACTTC.

The chain recombines TRBV20-1 with TRBJ2-7, with D unclear. Germline V lookup: CDR1 DFQATT, CDR2 SNEGSKA (reference sequence). This CDR3 contains 12 residues. The V end was cut by 1 base, the J end by 6 bases, with 10 bases between. The chain's CDR3 is CSARVRSFEQYV. The CDR3 DNA is TGCAGTGCTAGAGTCAGGTCGTTCGAGCAGTACGTC.

The J gene is TRBJ1-2, the V gene TRBV6-6, with D possibly TRBD1 on 5 matching bases. Per the germline V gene, CDR1 is MNHNY and CDR2 is SVGAGI (reference sequence). This CDR3 is built from 14 residues. Deletions cut 4 bases from V and 8 bases from J, with 17 bases between. CDR3 amino acids: CASSSQSGRGGYTF. The CDR3 coding sequence is TGTGCCAGCAGTTCGCAGTCGGGGCGCGGAGGCTACACCTTC.

Only a few counts were recorded for this clonotype. The V and J genes are TRBV6-5 and TRBJ2-7, with D perhaps TRBD2 (6 bases). CDR1 is MNHEY, CDR2 SVGAGI, per germline. The V end was cut by 2 bases, the J end by 3 bases, with 8 bases between. The CDR3 totals 13 residues. The CDR3 loop is CASSYRGGYEQYV. CDR3 DNA sequence: TGTGCCAGCAGTTACAGGGGAGGCTACGAGCAGTACGTC.